Below are 10 T cell receptor beta chains sequenced from a single sample in a study of metastatic and nonmetastatic thyroid tumors. TCRdb ran MiXCR on the PCR reads. This table has about 89,000 clones, 9.5% to 15% appearing once. No patient received treatment before thyroid surgery. Sequencing input: tumor tissue. The receptor source for this set is a female donor with papillary thyroid cancer or a benign thyroid nodule (not recorded which). Some clones in this sample may be carry-over from other donors' samples.

About this clone: A clone one base away is much larger, so this may be a read error. The chain joins TRBV6-1 to TRBJ1-5, with D perhaps TRBD1 (5 bases). This CDR3 has 12 amino acids. V was trimmed by 7 bases and J by 4 bases, leaving 8 bases between them. Germline V lookup: CDR1 MNHNS, CDR2 SASEGT. CDR3 nucleotide sequence: TGTGCCAGCATACAGGCAAATCAGCCCCAGCATTTT. Residues: CASIQANQPQHF.

For this clone: This clone may be a read error of a much larger clone one base away. J is TRBJ1-4 and V is TRBV5-6; TRBD1 is a possible D gene (6 bases). The V and J ends lost 4 bases and 6 bases respectively, with 13 bases between them. The CDR3 is 14 residues long. CDR1 SGHDT and CDR2 YYEEEE come from the germline V gene. The CDR3 is CASSVRTVYEKLFF. The CDR3 DNA is TGTGCCAGCAGCGTGCGGACAGTGTATGAAAAACTGTTTTTT.

This clone was seen at least ten times. This chain links TRBV2 with TRBJ2-7; D unresolved. The germline gives CDR1 SNHLY, CDR2 FYNNEI. CDR3 length: 12 residues. The germline V and J ends were trimmed by 7 bases and 3 bases, with 10 bases remaining between them. CDR3 sequence: CASNPENYEQYF. The CDR3 DNA is TGTGCCAGCAACCCTGAGAACTACGAGCAGTACTTC.

This clone has only a few counts. This may stem from a read error, because a much larger clone lies one nucleotide away. At the DNA level, this CDR3 is encoded by other sequences in the same sample as well. J is TRBJ2-5 and V is TRBV7-9; D uncertain. CDR1 and CDR2 from the germline V gene are SEHNR and FQNEAQ (reference sequence). This CDR3 has 12 amino acids. The CDR3 is CASSLLEETQYF. The DNA for the CDR3 is TGTGCCAGTAGCTTACTTGAAGAGACCCAGTACTTC.

This clone was recorded many times. J is TRBJ2-2 and V is TRBV2; TRBD1 is a possible D gene (5 bases). Germline CDR1 SNHLY, CDR2 FYNNEI. CDR3 length: 15 residues. Between the trimmed V and J ends, which lost 1 base and 7 bases, there was a span of 13 bases. In DNA, the CDR3 is TGTGCCAGCAGTGAAGGGTCAGGGTGGATCGGGGAGCTGTTTTTT. This codes for CASSEGSGWIGELFF.

A note on this clone: A much larger clone differs from this one at a single base, so this may be a read error. Other DNA sequences from this sample encode an identical CDR3 as well. CDR3: CSVRVMNTEAFF. In nucleotides, the CDR3 is TGCAGCGTCAGGGTCATGAATACTGAAGCTTTCTTT. This sequence joins TRBV29-1 and TRBJ1-1; maybe TRBD1 (5 bases). The germline gives CDR1 SQVTM, CDR2 ANQGSEA. The CDR3 extends over 12 amino acids.

This clone was detected ten times or more. CDR3: CASGLVGGHQYF. In DNA, the CDR3 is TGTGCTAGTGGTTTGGTGGGGGGCCACCAGTACTTC. The chain recombines TRBV12-5 with TRBJ2-5; D assignment may be TRBD1 or TRBD2 (6 bases each). The CDR3 runs 12 residues. Trimming took off 0 bases at V and 10 bases at J, with 9 bases between the two ends. Germline V lookup: CDR1 LGHNT, CDR2 FRNRAP.

This clone occurred many times. Other nucleotide sequences from this sample produce the same CDR3. The chain links TRBV20-1 to TRBJ1-6, with a weak D call TRBD1 (6 bases). Trimming stripped 4 bases from V and 7 bases from J, with 14 bases between. Germline V gene lookup returns CDR1 DFQATT and CDR2 SNEGSKA (reference sequence). The CDR3 consists of 14 residues. The CDR3 here is CSATQGSRNSPLHF. Written as DNA, the CDR3 is TGCAGTGCTACCCAGGGGTCTCGAAATTCACCCCTCCACTTT.

As regards this clone: This clone may be a read error of a much larger clone one base away. V and J are TRBV15 and TRBJ2-1; maybe TRBD1 (6 bases). Germline CDR1 LNHNV, CDR2 YYDKDF (reference sequence). The CDR3 has 15 amino acids. Trimming took off 1 base at V and 1 base at J, with 8 bases between the two ends. This CDR3 is CATSRGQGSYNEQFF. Written as DNA, the CDR3 is TGTGCCACCAGCAGAGGGCAGGGGTCCTACAATGAGCAGTTCTTC.

This clone was seen repeatedly, ten times or more. The V call is TRBV7-9, the J call TRBJ2-5, with 10 bases fitting TRBD1. The trim removed 4 bases at V and 4 bases at J, leaving 3 bases unmatched. This CDR3 has 14 residues. The germline CDR1 and CDR2 sequences are SEHNR and FQNEAQ (reference sequence). The DNA of the CDR3 is TGTGCCAGCAGCTCCCGGGACAGGGGAGAGACCCAGTACTTC. Its translation: CASSSRDRGETQYF.